The rows below give T cell receptor beta chains drawn from one sample of a study of identifying expanded T cells in peripheral blood. Sequenced by immunoSEQ multiplex PCR; TCRdb stores in-frame clones only, minus some. The sample carries 80,000 to 90,000 clones, 89% recorded once. Sequences were obtained from blood. These receptors all stem from a person between 18 and 70 years old in good health. The conserved cysteine and the conserved F or W are not part of the CDR3 here. Fields, in order: clone size, J gene, V gene, CDR3 protein. Not every row has a clone size; where given, it reads once, few, many or a size class.

abundance: NA
j_gene: TRBJ2-1
v_gene: TRBV9
CDR3aa: ASSPYSSGSQYNEQF

abundance: NA
j_gene: TRBJ1-2
v_gene: TRBV6-1
CDR3aa: ASTRSYGYT

abundance: NA
j_gene: TRBJ1-6
v_gene: TRBV2
CDR3aa: ASSVHRDSSPLH

abundance: once
j_gene: TRBJ2-1
v_gene: TRBV7-7
CDR3aa: ASSLGVRTDYNEQF

abundance: NA
j_gene: TRBJ1-3
v_gene: TRBV15
CDR3aa: ATSRGGSISGNTIY

abundance: few
j_gene: TRBJ2-3
v_gene: TRBV27
CDR3aa: ASRDIHTDTQY

abundance: once
j_gene: TRBJ1-1
v_gene: TRBV4-1
CDR3aa: ASTPGGKAF

abundance: once
j_gene: TRBJ2-5
v_gene: TRBV6-6
CDR3aa: ASSYDHGRQETQY

abundance: NA
j_gene: TRBJ2-2
v_gene: TRBV5-1
CDR3aa: ASGTSGQNTGELF

abundance: NA
j_gene: TRBJ2-7
v_gene: TRBV5-1
CDR3aa: ASFQIGGREQY

abundance: NA
j_gene: TRBJ1-2
v_gene: TRBV7-9
CDR3aa: ASSLAGAIGHYGYT

abundance: NA
j_gene: TRBJ2-1
v_gene: TRBV9
CDR3aa: ASSVSSGDNEQF

abundance: NA
j_gene: TRBJ2-3
v_gene: TRBV2
CDR3aa: ASSETGGAEIQNTDTQY

abundance: NA
j_gene: TRBJ2-7
v_gene: TRBV20-1
CDR3aa: SARTGLEQY

abundance: NA
j_gene: TRBJ1-5
v_gene: TRBV2
CDR3aa: ASSGLLGGNQPQH

abundance: NA
j_gene: TRBJ1-2
v_gene: TRBV5-1
CDR3aa: ASSLRDSTYGYT

abundance: NA
j_gene: TRBJ1-5
v_gene: TRBV18
CDR3aa: ASSQTGGANQPQH

abundance: NA
j_gene: TRBJ2-7
v_gene: TRBV6-6
CDR3aa: ASSYIAGSYEQY

abundance: NA
j_gene: TRBJ1-6
v_gene: TRBV9
CDR3aa: ASSPTPGGGQSPLH

abundance: NA
j_gene: TRBJ2-5
v_gene: TRBV7-6
CDR3aa: ASSPKAWGQGSQETQY

abundance: NA
j_gene: TRBJ2-3
v_gene: TRBV5-1
CDR3aa: ASSLGPTDTQY

abundance: few
j_gene: TRBJ2-3
v_gene: TRBV10-3
CDR3aa: AISEGGGETDTQY

abundance: NA
j_gene: TRBJ1-5
v_gene: TRBV7-2
CDR3aa: ASSSGGPGNQPQH

abundance: NA
j_gene: TRBJ1-5
v_gene: TRBV19
CDR3aa: ASSTTLQGAAQPQH

abundance: NA
j_gene: TRBJ2-2
v_gene: TRBV27
CDR3aa: ASSSHTGQGKGELF

abundance: NA
j_gene: TRBJ2-1
v_gene: TRBV13
CDR3aa: ASSPRTGGYDEQF

abundance: NA
j_gene: TRBJ2-3
v_gene: TRBV11-1
CDR3aa: ASSDRTSGDTQY

abundance: NA
j_gene: TRBJ1-2
v_gene: TRBV6-1
CDR3aa: ASSEGLVEGYT

abundance: NA
j_gene: TRBJ2-2
v_gene: TRBV27
CDR3aa: ASSLSVRDTRTGELF

abundance: NA
j_gene: TRBJ2-1
v_gene: TRBV4-2
CDR3aa: ASSLSGLAVPNEQF

abundance: NA
j_gene: TRBJ1-6
v_gene: TRBV25-1
CDR3aa: ASSDSAHSPLH

abundance: NA
j_gene: TRBJ1-1
v_gene: TRBV28
CDR3aa: ASIQGGLGEAF

abundance: NA
j_gene: TRBJ1-1
v_gene: TRBV21-1
CDR3aa: ASSKGGTGTGGSEAF

abundance: NA
j_gene: TRBJ2-7
v_gene: TRBV6-1
CDR3aa: ASTTTPYEQY

abundance: NA
j_gene: TRBJ2-7
v_gene: TRBV4-2
CDR3aa: ASSQGTGPYEQY

abundance: few
j_gene: TRBJ2-7
v_gene: TRBV5-1
CDR3aa: ASSAGSPSGSYEQY

abundance: NA
j_gene: TRBJ1-2
v_gene: TRBV7-9
CDR3aa: ASSFAAGQGYT

abundance: once
j_gene: TRBJ1-2
v_gene: TRBV28
CDR3aa: ASSFPAQGPIGYT

abundance: NA
j_gene: TRBJ2-2
v_gene: TRBV28
CDR3aa: ANTTSTGELF

abundance: NA
j_gene: TRBJ2-1
v_gene: TRBV9
CDR3aa: ASSVFEGAGNEQF

abundance: NA
j_gene: TRBJ2-1
v_gene: TRBV29-1
CDR3aa: SVGRDGSYNEQF

abundance: NA
j_gene: TRBJ2-2
v_gene: TRBV4-1
CDR3aa: ASSQARGATGELF

abundance: NA
j_gene: TRBJ2-3
v_gene: TRBV6-6
CDR3aa: ASTTTGGVSTDTQY

abundance: NA
j_gene: TRBJ1-1
v_gene: TRBV5-6
CDR3aa: ASSPAGGRHNTEAF

abundance: NA
j_gene: TRBJ2-1
v_gene: TRBV10-3
CDR3aa: AISVARSPSNEQF

abundance: NA
j_gene: TRBJ2-7
v_gene: TRBV7-9
CDR3aa: ASSLYGLAGAYEQY

abundance: NA
j_gene: TRBJ2-1
v_gene: TRBV5-6
CDR3aa: ASSLGTGVIEQF

abundance: once
j_gene: TRBJ2-5
v_gene: TRBV6-5
CDR3aa: ASSYSYSQETQY

abundance: NA
j_gene: TRBJ2-2
v_gene: TRBV10-2
CDR3aa: ASSKGSPGGELF

abundance: once
j_gene: TRBJ2-3
v_gene: TRBV5-4
CDR3aa: ASSGGTSGGTDTQY

abundance: NA
j_gene: TRBJ2-3
v_gene: TRBV7-2
CDR3aa: ASSLATRVVPDTQY

abundance: NA
j_gene: TRBJ2-5
v_gene: TRBV11-2
CDR3aa: ASSLALRPQETQY

abundance: NA
j_gene: TRBJ1-2
v_gene: TRBV7-2
CDR3aa: ASSLESYYGYT

abundance: NA
j_gene: TRBJ1-2
v_gene: TRBV5-6
CDR3aa: ASSPGDRDYGYT

abundance: NA
j_gene: TRBJ2-7
v_gene: TRBV4-1
CDR3aa: ASSQAKGDRRYEQY

abundance: NA
j_gene: TRBJ1-1
v_gene: TRBV21-1
CDR3aa: ASSKTKRTGFTEAF

abundance: few
j_gene: TRBJ1-5
v_gene: TRBV6-5
CDR3aa: ASSSGRVVEPQH